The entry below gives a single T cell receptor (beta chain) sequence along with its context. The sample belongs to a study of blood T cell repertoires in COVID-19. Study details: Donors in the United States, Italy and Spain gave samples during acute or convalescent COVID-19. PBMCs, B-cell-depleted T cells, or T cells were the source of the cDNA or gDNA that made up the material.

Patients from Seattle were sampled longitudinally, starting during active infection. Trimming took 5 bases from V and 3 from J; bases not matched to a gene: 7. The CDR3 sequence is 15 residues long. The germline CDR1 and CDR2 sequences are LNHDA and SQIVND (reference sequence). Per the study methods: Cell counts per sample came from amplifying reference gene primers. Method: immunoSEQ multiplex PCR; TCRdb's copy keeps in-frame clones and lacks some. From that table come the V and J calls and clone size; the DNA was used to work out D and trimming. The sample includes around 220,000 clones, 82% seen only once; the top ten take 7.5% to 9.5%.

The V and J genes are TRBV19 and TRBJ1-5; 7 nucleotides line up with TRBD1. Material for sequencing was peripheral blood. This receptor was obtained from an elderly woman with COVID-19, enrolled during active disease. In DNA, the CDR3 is TGTGCCAGTAGTCGACAGGGTCGAGTCAATCAGCCCCAGCATTTT. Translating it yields CASSRQGRVNQPQHF. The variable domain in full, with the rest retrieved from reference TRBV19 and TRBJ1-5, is DGGITQSPKYLFRKEGQNVTLSCEQNLNHDAMYWYRQDPGQGLRLIYYSQIVNDFQKGDIAEGYSVSREKKESFPLTVTSAQKNPTAFYLCASSRQGRVNQPQHFGDGTRLSIL.